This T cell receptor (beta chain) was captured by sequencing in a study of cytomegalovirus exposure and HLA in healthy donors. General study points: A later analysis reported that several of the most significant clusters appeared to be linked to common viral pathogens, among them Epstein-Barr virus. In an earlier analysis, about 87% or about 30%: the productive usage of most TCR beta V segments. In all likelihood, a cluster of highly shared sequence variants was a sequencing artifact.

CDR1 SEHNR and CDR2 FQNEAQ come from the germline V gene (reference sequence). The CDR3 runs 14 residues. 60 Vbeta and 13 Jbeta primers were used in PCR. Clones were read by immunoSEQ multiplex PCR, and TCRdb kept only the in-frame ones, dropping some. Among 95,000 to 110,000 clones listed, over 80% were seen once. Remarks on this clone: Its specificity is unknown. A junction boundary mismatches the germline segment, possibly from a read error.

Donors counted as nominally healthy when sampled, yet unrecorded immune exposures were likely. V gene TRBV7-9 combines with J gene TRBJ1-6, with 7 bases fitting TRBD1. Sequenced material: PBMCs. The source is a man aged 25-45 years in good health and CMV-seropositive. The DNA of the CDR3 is TGTTCCAGCAGCCGCTGGGACAGTAATTCACCCCTCCACTTT. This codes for CSSSRWDSNSPLHF.